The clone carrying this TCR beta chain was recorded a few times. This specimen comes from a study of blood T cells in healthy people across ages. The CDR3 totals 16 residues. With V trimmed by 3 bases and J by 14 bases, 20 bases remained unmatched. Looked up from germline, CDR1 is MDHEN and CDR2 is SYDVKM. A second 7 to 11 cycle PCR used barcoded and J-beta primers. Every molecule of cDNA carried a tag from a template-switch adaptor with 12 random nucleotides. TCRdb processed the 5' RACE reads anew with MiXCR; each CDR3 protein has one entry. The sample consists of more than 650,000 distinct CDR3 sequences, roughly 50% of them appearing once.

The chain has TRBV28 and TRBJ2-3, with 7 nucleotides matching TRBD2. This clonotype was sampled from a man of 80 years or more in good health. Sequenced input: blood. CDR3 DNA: TGTGCCAGCAGTTTCTCGCTAGCGGCTTTCGGGAGATACGCGTATTTT. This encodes CASSFSLAAFGRYAYF.